The source of this T cell receptor beta chain is a study of blood T cell repertoires in COVID-19. Study context: Acute and convalescent COVID-19 specimens originated in the United States, Italy and Spain. Sample material is recorded as cDNA or gDNA derived from T cells, B-cell-depleted T cells, or PBMCs.

CDR3 length: 14 amino acids. The germline V gene encodes CDR1 KGHDR and CDR2 SFDVKD. Between the trimmed V and J ends, which lost 6 bases and 5 bases, there was a span of 12 bases. Source study methods: Scientists estimated how many nucleated cells there were by amplifying reference gene primers. Method: immunoSEQ multiplex PCR; TCRdb's copy keeps in-frame clones and lacks some. The V and J calls and clone size were taken over from that table, and D and trimming were inferred from the DNA. The sample carries 95,000 or so clones, roughly 80% recorded once. This chain connects TRBV24-1 to TRBJ2-2; D is perhaps TRBD2 (6 bases). This receptor was taken from a man older than 75 with active or convalescent COVID-19. Sequenced material: peripheral blood. CDR3 in DNA: TGTGCCACCAGTAGGACCGGAGGGACCGGGGAGCTGTTTTTT. Its translation is CATSRTGGTGELFF.